This T cell receptor beta chain derives from a study of blood T cell repertoires in COVID-19. Profiling relied on immunoSEQ multiplex PCR, and the TCRdb table lists in-frame clones only, not all of them. The sample contains fewer than 90,000 clones, approximately 85% of which appear only once. This CDR3 is built from 14 residues. V shed 3 bases and J 8 bases; nucleotides not matched to a gene: 8. CDR1 and CDR2 from the germline V gene are KGHSH and LQKENI. This receptor was identified in a man aged 65 to 79 with acute or convalescent COVID-19. Material for sequencing was peripheral blood. The V and J genes are TRBV18 and TRBJ1-2; 8 nucleotides align to TRBD1. CDR3 in amino acids: CASSPNGQGGGYTF. The CDR3 coding sequence is TGTGCCAGCTCACCCAACGGACAGGGCGGGGGCTACACCTTC.